These 31 T cell receptor beta chains came from one sample sequenced in a study of blood T cell repertoires in COVID-19. Method: immunoSEQ multiplex PCR; TCRdb's copy keeps in-frame clones and lacks some. The sample has around 300,000 clones, less than 90% seen once. Sequenced sample: PBMCs or T cells enriched from blood (not recorded which). These receptors all stem from a woman aged 45-59 years who had recovered from COVID-19.

To note about this clone: Other DNA sequences of this sample code for an identical CDR3. The chain couples TRBV4-1 to TRBJ2-1; tentative D call: TRBD2 (5 bases). Germline CDR1 reads MGHRA; CDR2 reads YSYEKL. The CDR3 has 14 residues. Trimming cost V 0 bases and J 7 bases, with 10 bases left between them. CDR3 DNA sequence: TGCGCCAGCAGCCAAGATAGCGTATTAAATGAGCAGTTCTTC. Residues: CASSQDSVLNEQFF.

The chain carries TRBV9 and TRBJ2-5; 11 nucleotides agree with TRBD2. The CDR3 has 16 residues. Unmatched junction bases numbered 8, after V lost 2 bases and J lost 5 bases. Germline V gene sequence: CDR1 SGDLS, CDR2 YYNGEE. The CDR3 region is CASSVGSGRAGETQYF. CDR3 nucleotide sequence: TGTGCCAGCAGCGTTGGTAGCGGGAGGGCCGGGGAGACCCAGTACTTC.

The chain recombines TRBV6-5 with TRBJ1-5, with 10 bases lining up with TRBD1. The germline gives CDR1 MNHEY, CDR2 SVGAGI. V dropped 7 bases and J dropped 4; count of bases not matched to a gene: 4. The CDR3 consists of 14 residues. The CDR3 protein is CASIRTGGNQPQHF. The CDR3 DNA reads as TGTGCCAGCATAAGGACAGGGGGGAATCAGCCCCAGCATTTT.

In DNA, the CDR3 is TGTGCCAGCAGTTTTGGGGCAATAGAGACCCAGTACTTC. Its protein product is CASSFGAIETQYF. The chain is built from TRBV28 and TRBJ2-5; perhaps TRBD1 as D (5 bases). Trimming took 3 bases from V and 4 from J, leaving 9 bases between them. The CDR3 runs 13 residues. Germline CDR1 is MDHEN and CDR2 is SYDVKM.

CDR3 amino acids: CASSFGGVNEQFF. The CDR3 DNA reads as TGTGCCAGCAGCTTCGGGGGAGTGAATGAGCAGTTCTTC. V gene TRBV7-8 combines with J gene TRBJ2-1; D is possibly TRBD2 (6 bases). Trimming took off 3 bases at V and 7 bases at J, with 10 bases between the two ends. This CDR3 spans 13 amino acids. The germline CDR1 and CDR2 sequences are SGHVS and FQNEAQ.

This chain connects TRBV19 to TRBJ2-2; TRBD2 is a possible D gene (6 bases). V was trimmed by 7 bases and J by 5 bases, leaving 8 bases between them. The CDR3 has 12 residues. Germline CDR1 reads LNHDA; CDR2 reads SQIVND (reference sequence). For the CDR3, the DNA is TGTGCCAGTATTGGGAGGACCGGGGAGCTGTTTTTT. Translating it yields CASIGRTGELFF.

The chain is built from TRBV7-9 and TRBJ1-2; 8 bases align to TRBD1. V lost 1 base, J lost 6 bases, and 7 bases stayed unmatched. CDR3 size: 15 residues. The V gene's germline CDR1 is SEHNR and CDR2 FQNEAQ (reference sequence). CDR3 protein: CASSLEGRGRDGYTF. The CDR3 DNA reads TGTGCCAGCAGCTTAGAGGGCAGGGGGCGCGATGGCTACACCTTC.

As DNA, the CDR3 is TGTGCCAGCAGCTCAAATAGGGGGACAGGGACCCAGTACTTC. Its protein product is CASSSNRGTGTQYF. The V call is TRBV6-2 or TRBV6-3, the J call TRBJ2-5; TRBD1 agrees at 8 bases. Germline CDR1 is MNHEY and CDR2 is SVGEGT. The V and J ends lost 6 bases and 7 bases, in that order; junction bases with no gene match: 10. The length of the CDR3 is 14 residues.

The chain has TRBV28 and TRBJ1-2; D gene ambiguous. Trimming removed 3 bases at V and 4 bases at J, with 6 bases between. In germline, CDR1 is MDHEN, CDR2 SYDVKM. This CDR3 spans 12 amino acids. The CDR3 is CASSFSSYGYTF. The DNA of the CDR3 is TGTGCCAGCAGTTTCTCCAGCTATGGCTACACCTTC.

The gene calls are TRBV5-1 and TRBJ1-6, with no clear D. Germline V gene lookup returns CDR1 SGHRS and CDR2 YFSETQ. CDR3 length equals 13 residues. Trimming removed 2 bases from V and 7 bases from J, with 7 bases in between. The CDR3 sequence is CASSFEENSPLHF. The CDR3, as DNA: TGCGCCAGCAGCTTTGAGGAGAATTCACCCCTCCACTTT. Complete variable domain (other parts from reference TRBV5-1 and TRBJ1-6): KAGVTQTPRYLIKTRGQQVTLSCSPISGHRSVSWYQQTPGQGLQFLFEYFSETQRNKGNFPGRFSGRQFSNSRSEMNVSTLELGDSALYLCASSFEENSPLHFGNGTRLTVT.

The gene calls are TRBV18 and TRBJ1-1; D is uncertain. This CDR3 has 14 residues. The V gene lost 2 bases and the J gene lost 1 base, with 8 bases spanning the gap. Germline CDR1 reads KGHSH; CDR2 reads LQKENI. CDR3 DNA sequence: TGTGCCAGCTCACCAGGCACTAAGAACACTGAAGCTTTCTTT. Translating it yields CASSPGTKNTEAFF.

The rearrangement joins TRBV28 to TRBJ1-1, with 8 bases matching TRBD1. CDR1 MDHEN and CDR2 SYDVKM come from the germline V gene. The V segment lost 4 bases and the J segment 11 bases; nucleotides outside the gene matches: 12. This CDR3 contains 14 residues. The DNA of the CDR3 is TGTGCCAGCAGTTCCAGAAGGACAGGGATTTACGCTTTCTTT. The encoded protein is CASSSRRTGIYAFF.

This chain connects TRBV2 to TRBJ1-6, with TRBD1 matching over 7 bases. CDR3 size: 15 residues. Germline V CDR1 and CDR2: SNHLY, FYNNEI. Trimming removed 5 bases from V and 3 bases from J; junction bases left unmatched: 4. This CDR3 reads CASSPTGNYNSPLHF. DNA for the CDR3: TGTGCCAGCAGTCCGACAGGGAACTATAATTCACCCCTCCACTTT.

J is TRBJ2-3 and V is TRBV2, with D uncertain. Trimming took 6 bases from V and 5 from J, leaving 15 bases between them. The germline V gene encodes CDR1 SNHLY and CDR2 FYNNEI. The CDR3 runs 14 residues. CDR3 DNA sequence: TGTGCCAGCAGAGACTCACGCCTAGGAGATACGCAGTATTTT. Protein: CASRDSRLGDTQYF.

The J gene is TRBJ2-7, the V gene TRBV18, with 10 bases lining up with TRBD2. With V trimmed by 4 bases and J by 3 bases, 6 bases remained unmatched. This CDR3 region has 15 residues. From germline, CDR1 is KGHSH and CDR2 LQKENI. CDR3 protein: CASSLNPSGSYEQYF. In nucleotides, the CDR3 is TGTGCCAGCTCACTGAATCCTAGCGGGAGCTACGAGCAGTACTTC. The entire variable domain, with the rest obtained from reference TRBV18 and TRBJ2-7, is as follows: NAGVMQNPRHLVRRRGQEARLRCSPMKGHSHVYWYRQLPEEGLKFMVYLQKENIIDESGMPKERFSAEFPKEGPSILRIQQVVRGDSAAYFCASSLNPSGSYEQYFGPGTRLTVT.

The V gene is TRBV5-5, the J gene TRBJ1-5, with 10 bases lining up with TRBD1. The V and J ends lost 3 bases and 4 bases, in that order; junction bases with no gene match: 10. Germline CDR1 SGHKS, CDR2 YYEKEE (reference sequence). The CDR3 length is 17 residues. The CDR3: CASSSHGTGAQNQPQHF. CDR3 sequence (DNA): TGTGCCAGCAGCTCCCACGGGACAGGGGCCCAAAATCAGCCCCAGCATTTT.

The V and J genes are TRBV28 and TRBJ1-2, with D perhaps matching TRBD1 (6 bases). The CDR3 is 10 residues long. V lost 6 bases and J lost 10, with 9 bases in between. Germline CDR1 MDHEN, CDR2 SYDVKM. CDR3 loop: CASRYRDYTF. The CDR3 nucleotides read TGTGCCAGCAGATACAGGGACTACACCTTC.

The CDR3 sequence is CASSEDERVEQFF. CDR3 coding DNA: TGTGCCAGCAGCGAAGATGAGAGGGTGGAACAGTTCTTC. V gene TRBV7-6 combines with J gene TRBJ2-1, with D possibly TRBD2 on 5 matching bases. V was cut by 5 bases and J by 13 bases, with 18 bases left in between. The CDR3 is 13 amino acids. Germline lookup yields CDR1 SGHVS and CDR2 FNYEAQ.

The chain employs TRBV30 and TRBJ2-7, with 11 bases lining up with TRBD2. Looked up from germline, CDR1 is GTSNPN and CDR2 is SVGIG (reference sequence). The V gene end was trimmed by 4 bases and the J gene end by 7 bases; junction bases not matched to a gene: 15. This CDR3 spans 16 amino acids. CDR3 in amino acids: CAWIKPKLAGVGEQYF. Written as DNA, the CDR3 is TGTGCCTGGATAAAACCGAAACTAGCGGGAGTGGGTGAGCAGTACTTC.

The CDR3 DNA sequence: TGTGCCAGCAGCTTAGCCCGGGACAGGGTGGACTACGAGCAGTACTTC. Translating gives CASSLARDRVDYEQYF. The chain links TRBV7-8 to TRBJ2-7; 9 nucleotides agree with TRBD1. Germline values: CDR1 SGHVS, CDR2 FQNEAQ. V lost 0 bases to trimming and J lost 3 bases; unmatched junction nucleotides: 6. This CDR3 spans 16 amino acids.

V usage is TRBV5-1 and J usage is TRBJ1-4, with unresolved D. From germline, CDR1 is SGHRS and CDR2 YFSETQ. V was shortened by 0 bases and J by 0 bases, with 12 bases between the two germline ends. This CDR3 comprises 17 residues. The DNA for the CDR3 is TGCGCCAGCAGCTTGGCCACAGCTACCGCAACTAATGAAAAACTGTTTTTT. Protein: CASSLATATATNEKLFF.

V is TRBV28 and J is TRBJ2-2, with 9 bases aligning to TRBD1. The CDR3 has 16 amino acids. Unmatched junction bases numbered 8, after V lost 2 bases and J lost 7 bases. Germline V gene lookup returns CDR1 MDHEN and CDR2 SYDVKM. CDR3 sequence: CASSLARTGVDGELFF. CDR3 DNA: TGTGCCAGCAGTTTAGCAAGGACAGGGGTCGACGGGGAGCTGTTTTTT.

The genes are TRBV27 and TRBJ1-2, with unresolved D. Germline CDR1 and CDR2: MNHEY and SMNVEV (reference sequence). The CDR3 has 15 residues. Trimming pared 0 bases from V and 2 bases from J, leaving 10 bases between. The CDR3 DNA reads as TGTGCCAGCAGTTTATCGTTCGGACTCAACTATGGCTACACCTTC. It is translated as CASSLSFGLNYGYTF.

This clone occurred once. The chain joins TRBV4-3 to TRBJ2-1; 11 bases fit TRBD2. Germline-derived CDR1 and CDR2 are LGHNA and YSLEER. J gave up 5 bases and V 2 bases, and 8 bases lay outside the gene matches. CDR3 length: 17 residues. The CDR3 region has the DNA TGCGCCAGCAGCCAACGGACTAGCGGGCAAGTAAACAATGAGCAGTTCTTC. As protein: CASSQRTSGQVNNEQFF.

This chain connects TRBV29-1 to TRBJ1-4, with 7 bases lining up with TRBD1. This CDR3 has 12 residues. Germline CDR1 and CDR2: SQVTM and ANQGSEA. The trim removed 5 bases at V and 6 bases at J, leaving 3 bases unmatched. The CDR3 coding sequence is TGCAGCGTTAGGGGACAGTATGAAAAACTGTTTTTT. Its translation is CSVRGQYEKLFF. The variable domain in full, completed from reference TRBV29-1 and TRBJ1-4, reads SAVISQKPSRDICQRGTSLTIQCQVDSQVTMMFWYRQQPGQSLTLIATANQGSEATYESGFVIDKFPISRPNLTFSTLTVSNMSPEDSSIYLCSVRGQYEKLFFGSGTQLSVL.

The gene calls are TRBV7-2 and TRBJ2-5, with TRBD2 matching 12 bases. V lost 0 bases, J lost 2 bases, and 4 bases stayed unmatched. The germline V gene encodes CDR1 SGHTA and CDR2 FQGNSA. This CDR3 has 17 amino acids. CDR3 in DNA: TGTGCCAGCAGCTTAGCCCGGACTAGCGGGAAACAAGAGACCCAGTACTTC. As protein: CASSLARTSGKQETQYF.

The chain joins TRBV3-1 (or the pseudogene TRBV3-2) to TRBJ2-7; TRBD2 might be the D (6 bases). The CDR3 loop spans 14 amino acids. With 1 base removed from V and 4 bases from J, the gap between germline ends came to 11 bases. Germline lookup yields CDR1 LGHDT and CDR2 YNNKEL (reference sequence). CDR3 sequence reads: CASSQGAGPYEQYF. Here the CDR3 DNA reads TGTGCCAGCAGCCAAGGGGCGGGACCTTACGAGCAGTACTTC.

The chain recombines TRBV28 with TRBJ1-4, with 7 bases identical to TRBD1. V dropped 6 bases and J dropped 5; count of bases not matched to a gene: 6. From germline, CDR1 is MDHEN and CDR2 SYDVKM. This CDR3 has 14 amino acids. The CDR3 DNA sequence: TGTGCCAGCAGATCGGGACAGCGAAATGAAAAACTGTTTTTT. It translates to CASRSGQRNEKLFF.

The chain links TRBV7-3 to TRBJ1-2; a possible D gene is TRBD1 (6 bases). The ends were cut back, 2 bases at V and 7 bases at J, with 11 bases in the middle. The CDR3 is 13 amino acids. Per germline, CDR1 SGHTA and CDR2 FQGTGA. The CDR3, as DNA: TGTGCCAGCAGCTTAGGGCAGGGGACTGGCTACACCTTC. Encoded protein: CASSLGQGTGYTF.

This chain uses TRBV28 with TRBJ1-5, with 8 bases matching TRBD1. The V segment lost 11 bases and the J segment 5 bases; nucleotides outside the gene matches: 8. From germline, CDR1 is MDHEN and CDR2 SYDVKM. The CDR3 spans 13 residues. The CDR3 DNA reads TGTGCCGGAAAGAGGACAGGGTATCAGCCCCAGCATTTT. This translates into CAGKRTGYQPQHF.

The V and J genes are TRBV4-2 and TRBJ2-1; 12 nucleotides agree with TRBD2. The germline gives CDR1 LGHNA, CDR2 YNFKEQ. This CDR3 contains 18 residues. Losses at the gene ends were 0 bases for V and 7 bases for J; bases not matched to a gene: 10. CDR3 in amino acids: CASSQDVLAGGPGNEQFF. The CDR3 coding sequence is TGTGCCAGCAGCCAAGATGTTCTAGCGGGAGGGCCTGGGAATGAGCAGTTCTTC.